This T cell receptor beta chain emerged from a study of identical twins. Study-wide findings and caveats: Findings depended on cross-sectional statistics rather than tracking the same donors.

The CDR3 is 14 amino acids. V dropped 3 bases and J dropped 2 bases, with 10 bases sitting between them. The germline V gene has CDR1 DFQATT and CDR2 SNEGSKA (reference sequence). This clonotype was observed a handful of times. Antigen: not known. Via MiXCR, TCRdb re-called the 5' RACE reads, giving one row per CDR3 protein. Found here are 690,000 or so distinct CDR3 sequences, 6.1% of them singletons; the top ten hold 1.5% to 2%. The source material was naive T cells sorted from blood. The sequence derives from a man between 18 and 29 years old in good health. The chain employs TRBV20-1 and TRBJ1-4; no definite D call. The DNA for the CDR3 is TGCAGTGCTAGTGCCGGGTCGACTAATGAAAAACTGTTTTTT. This translates into CSASAGSTNEKLFF.